This TCR beta chain was found in a study of human T cells and chemical hapten exposure. The CDR3 has 15 residues. Germline assignment: CDR1 LNHNV and CDR2 YYDKDF (reference sequence). V lost 0 bases, J lost 0 bases, and 6 bases lay in between. TCRdb called the RACE reads again in MiXCR, with one record for every CDR3 protein. The sample has more than 150,000 distinct CDR3 sequences, 24% seen once. The time point here: patch test 3, about 24 weeks after DPC sensitization. Treatment indicated: therapeutic diphenylcyclopropenone sensitization with weekly scalp DPC. The sequence was obtained from a woman between 40 and 50 years old with alopecia areata. Some clones in this sample may be carry-over from other donors' samples. Material: whole blood, obtained in connection with sensitization to the hapten diphenylcyclopropenone (DPC). This rearrangement joins TRBV15 to TRBJ1-5; the D gene is possibly TRBD1 (5 bases). CDR3 region: CATSRDQGSNQPQHF. The CDR3 region has the DNA TGTGCCACCAGCAGAGATCAGGGTAGCAATCAGCCCCAGCATTTT.